A single sample gave rise to the 17 T cell receptor beta chains below, sequenced in a study of cytomegalovirus exposure and HLA in healthy donors. Some clones are missing from TCRdb's copy, which holds only in-frame ones; the method was immunoSEQ multiplex PCR. This sample has around 70,000 clones; about 95% occur once, and the top ten carry 1.5% to 2%. Sequenced sample: PBMCs. The receptors stem from a woman aged 18 to 35 in good health and CMV-seropositive.

The chain is built from TRBV28 and TRBJ1-1; D remains unclear. The CDR3 runs 12 residues. The V end lost 4 bases, the J end lost 1 base, and 4 bases lay between the germline ends. Germline CDR1 MDHEN, CDR2 SYDVKM. CDR3 nucleotides: TGTGCCAGCAGTTCAGGGAACACTGAAGCTTTCTTT. Translation: CASSSGNTEAFF.

This clone is a singleton in its sample. This rearrangement joins TRBV30 to TRBJ2-1, with 16 bases identical to TRBD2. In germline, CDR1 is GTSNPN, CDR2 SVGIG (reference sequence). Trimming took 7 bases from V and 15 from J; bases not matched to a gene: 15. The length of the CDR3 is 15 residues. Written as DNA, the CDR3 is TGTGCCTTCTACGCCGGGACTAGCGGGAGGGCCGCGGGGTTCTTC. Its protein product is CAFYAGTSGRAAGFF.

This clone showed up just once. J is TRBJ1-4 and V is TRBV7-6; 7 positions match TRBD1. This CDR3 is 17 amino acids long. CDR1 SGHVS and CDR2 FNYEAQ come from the germline V gene. The trim removed 4 bases at V and 1 base at J, leaving 9 bases unmatched. DNA for the CDR3: TGTGCCAGCAGCTCACGGGACAGCCTCCTAACTAATGAAAAACTGTTTTTT. It yields the protein CASSSRDSLLTNEKLFF.

J is TRBJ2-7 and V is TRBV6-1, with a weak D call TRBD1 (6 bases). V lost 8 bases and J 3 bases, leaving 8 bases between the germline ends. The CDR3 is 11 residues long. Germline V gene lookup returns CDR1 MNHNS and CDR2 SASEGT. CDR3 amino acids: CASQGSYEQYF. The CDR3, as DNA: TGTGCCAGCCAGGGGAGCTACGAGCAGTACTTC.

The V and J genes are TRBV5-1 and TRBJ2-1, with D possibly matching TRBD2 (6 bases). Trimming shortened V by 6 bases and J by 4 bases, and 14 bases separated the two germline ends. The CDR3 runs to 14 residues. Per the germline V gene, CDR1 is SGHRS and CDR2 is YFSETQ. The DNA of the CDR3 is TGCGCCAGCACTCGGGAGACGCCTTACAATGAGCAGTTCTTC. Its translation: CASTRETPYNEQFF.

V and J are TRBV5-1 and TRBJ2-1; 10 nucleotides agree with TRBD1. Germline V gene data show CDR1 as SGHRS and CDR2 as YFSETQ. With V trimmed by 4 bases and J by 3 bases, 4 bases remained unmatched. The CDR3 covers 15 residues. CDR3 bases: TGCGCCAGCAGCGGGGACAGGGGCTTCTACAATGAGCAGTTCTTC. Protein: CASSGDRGFYNEQFF.

CDR3 coding DNA: TGTGCCAGCAGCTTACTGGCTTTGAACACTGAAGCTTTCTTT. It is translated as CASSLLALNTEAFF. The rearrangement uses TRBV7-2 and TRBJ1-1; D uncertain. V was cut by 2 bases and J by 0 bases, with 7 bases left in between. Germline assignment: CDR1 SGHTA and CDR2 FQGNSA. The CDR3 length is 14 residues.

This chain uses TRBV19 with TRBJ2-2; possibly TRBD1 for D (6 bases). V shed 6 bases and J shed 2 bases, with 10 bases lying between them. CDR3 length equals 14 residues. Germline V CDR1 and CDR2: LNHDA, SQIVND (reference sequence). CDR3 DNA sequence: TGTGCCAGTAGCACAGGGTCCAACACCGGGGAGCTGTTTTTT. Amino acid sequence: CASSTGSNTGELFF. Drawing the rest from reference TRBV19 and TRBJ2-2, the complete variable domain is DGGITQSPKYLFRKEGQNVTLSCEQNLNHDAMYWYRQDPGQGLRLIYYSQIVNDFQKGDIAEGYSVSREKKESFPLTVTSAQKNPTAFYLCASSTGSNTGELFFGEGSRLTVL.

The chain carries TRBV5-4 and TRBJ1-1; no clear D. CDR3 length: 13 residues. In germline, CDR1 is SGHNT, CDR2 YYREEE (reference sequence). The V and J ends lost 1 base and 0 bases respectively, with 4 bases between them. In nucleotides, the CDR3 is TGTGCCAGCAGCTTGCGTTTGAACACTGAAGCTTTCTTT. Translation: CASSLRLNTEAFF.

The V call is TRBV4-2, the J call TRBJ2-7, with a tentative D call TRBD2 (6 bases). Germline V lookup: CDR1 LGHNA, CDR2 YNFKEQ. This CDR3 is built from 14 residues. V was trimmed by 0 bases and J by 3 bases, leaving 9 bases between them. The CDR3 here is CASSQDRGIYEQYF. Written as DNA, the CDR3 is TGTGCCAGCAGCCAAGATCGGGGGATCTACGAGCAGTACTTC.

In regard to this clone: Distinct nucleotide sequences in the sample also encode this CDR3. The J gene is TRBJ1-1, the V gene TRBV4-1, with D unclear. The CDR3 totals 13 residues. V gave up 0 bases and J gave up 1 base, with 3 bases separating them. Germline V gene sequence: CDR1 MGHRA, CDR2 YSYEKL. CDR3 sequence: CASSQDRNTEAFF. CDR3 DNA: TGCGCCAGCAGCCAAGATCGGAACACTGAAGCTTTCTTT.

The genes are TRBV7-8 and TRBJ2-3; maybe TRBD2 (5 bases). Deletions cut 2 bases from V and 0 bases from J, with 12 bases between. CDR3 length equals 16 residues. Germline CDR1 is SGHVS and CDR2 is FQNEAQ. The CDR3 sequence is CASSLTSGSSTDTQYF. As DNA, the CDR3 is TGTGCCAGCAGCTTAACGTCGGGGAGTAGCACAGATACGCAGTATTTT.

The rearrangement uses TRBV7-9 and TRBJ1-6; a weak D match, TRBD1 (5 bases). The V and J ends lost 5 bases and 10 bases respectively, with 18 bases between them. The CDR3 spans 15 residues. From germline, CDR1 is SEHNR and CDR2 FQNEAQ (reference sequence). Here the CDR3 DNA reads TGTGCCAGCAGCCAGACAGAACCACGTCACTCACCCCTCCACTTT. Translation gives CASSQTEPRHSPLHF. Full variable domain (rest looked up from reference TRBV7-9 and TRBJ1-6): DTGVSQNPRHKITKRGQNVTFRCDPISEHNRLYWYRQTLGQGPEFLTYFQNEAQLEKSRLLSDRFSAERPKGSFSTLEIQRTEQGDSAMYLCASSQTEPRHSPLHFGNGTRLTVT.

This clone was seen a single time. J is TRBJ1-1 and V is TRBV7-9; D might be TRBD1 (5 bases). Trimming took off 5 bases at V and 4 bases at J, with 14 bases between the two ends. Germline loops: CDR1 SEHNR, CDR2 FQNEAQ (reference sequence). The CDR3 runs 14 residues. The CDR3 here is CASSGTYGGTEAFF. The CDR3 region has the DNA TGTGCCAGCAGCGGGACCTACGGGGGCACTGAAGCTTTCTTT.

The V and J genes are TRBV5-1 and TRBJ1-1, with 9 bases identical to TRBD1. The CDR3 loop spans 14 amino acids. Germline V lookup: CDR1 SGHRS, CDR2 YFSETQ. The trim removed 4 bases at V and 8 bases at J, leaving 9 bases unmatched. DNA of the CDR3: TGCGCCAGCAGCGCCCGGACAGGGGCGGACGAAGCTTTCTTT. This sequence encodes CASSARTGADEAFF.

CDR3 DNA sequence: TGCGCCAGCAGTACCATACAGGGGGCTTCCTATAATTCACCCCTCCACTTT. Amino acid sequence: CASSTIQGASYNSPLHF. The chain joins TRBV10-2 to TRBJ1-6; 9 bases are shared with TRBD1. V was pared by 5 bases and J by 1 base, with 6 bases of the junction left unmatched. The CDR3 length is 17 residues. Germline CDR1 is WSHSY and CDR2 is SAAADI.

The V and J genes are TRBV4-3 and TRBJ2-2; D is possibly TRBD1 (6 bases). This CDR3 is 15 amino acids long. Trimming took 3 bases from V and 4 from J, leaving 12 bases between them. Germline CDR1 is LGHNA and CDR2 is YSLEER. The DNA for the CDR3 is TGCGCCAGCAGCCAGATCAGGGGACCCACCGGGGAGCTGTTTTTT. Amino acid sequence: CASSQIRGPTGELFF.